The 19 T cell receptor beta chains below all came from one sample that was sequenced in a study of control samples from healthy donors and cancer patients. The data were produced by immunoSEQ multiplex PCR, yet TCRdb's version contains in-frame clones alone and is incomplete. The sample carries 100,000 to 150,000 clones, 92% recorded once. The material sequenced was blood. Source of these receptors: a woman between 45 and 65 years old in good health.

The chain is built from TRBV5-1 and TRBJ1-2; 8 positions match TRBD1. V shed 4 bases, J shed 4 bases, and the junction held 9 bases outside the gene matches. CDR1 SGHRS and CDR2 YFSETQ come from the germline V gene. This CDR3 comprises 15 residues. The CDR3 coding sequence is TGCGCCAGCAGCCCCAGGACAGGGATGGGCTATGGCTACACCTTC. This sequence encodes CASSPRTGMGYGYTF.

The V gene is TRBV11-2, the J gene TRBJ2-5; D remains unclear. Germline assignment: CDR1 SGHAT and CDR2 FQNNGV. Trimming pared 0 bases from V and 2 bases from J, leaving 10 bases between. The CDR3 is 15 amino acids. The CDR3 coding sequence is TGTGCCAGCAGCTTAGAGTCGCAAGCACAAGAGACCCAGTACTTC. Amino acids: CASSLESQAQETQYF.

The rearrangement joins TRBV7-9 to TRBJ2-7, with 8 bases matching TRBD1. Germline V gene lookup returns CDR1 SEHNR and CDR2 FQNEAQ (reference sequence). V lost 6 bases and J lost 2; bases outside the gene matches: 6. CDR3 length equals 14 residues. The CDR3 nucleotides read TGTGCCAGCAGTTCACCGGGACAGGCCTACGAGCAGTACTTC. Protein product: CASSSPGQAYEQYF.

The V and J genes are TRBV23-1 and TRBJ2-7, with TRBD1 matching over 9 bases. TRBV23-1 carries the ORF label, with uncertain function. V dropped 4 bases and J dropped 3; count of bases not matched to a gene: 1. CDR3 length: 13 amino acids. CDR3 sequence reads: CASSRQGGYEQYF. The CDR3 DNA sequence: TGCGCCAGCAGTCGACAGGGGGGCTACGAGCAGTACTTC.

The V call is TRBV7-9, the J call TRBJ1-1; maybe TRBD1 (6 bases). CDR1 and CDR2 (germline): SEHNR, FQNEAQ (reference sequence). Between the trimmed V and J ends, which lost 0 bases and 2 bases, there was a span of 10 bases. The CDR3 contains 15 residues. The chain's CDR3 is CASSLALDRNTEAFF. The CDR3 DNA reads as TGTGCCAGCAGCTTAGCGCTGGACAGAAACACTGAAGCTTTCTTT.

This clone was counted once. CDR3 bases: TGTGCCATCAGTGAGCTCTACGAGCAGTACTTC. It codes for CAISELYEQYF. V and J are TRBV10-3 and TRBJ2-7, with D hard to call. CDR1 and CDR2 (germline): ENHRY, SYGVKD. Trimming pared 2 bases from V and 3 bases from J, leaving 2 bases between. The CDR3 has 11 amino acids.

The chain combines TRBV27 with TRBJ2-5, with D hard to call. The germline V gene has CDR1 MNHEY and CDR2 SMNVEV (reference sequence). The CDR3 sequence is 11 residues long. V was trimmed by 6 bases and J by 2 bases, leaving 4 bases between them. The CDR3 protein is CASSSQETQYF. The CDR3 DNA follows: TGTGCCAGCAGCTCTCAAGAGACCCAGTACTTC.

This rearrangement joins TRBV24-1 to TRBJ2-6, with D uncertain. The V gene lost 6 bases and the J gene lost 0 bases, with 8 bases spanning the gap. This CDR3 is 15 amino acids long. The germline CDR1 and CDR2 sequences are KGHDR and SFDVKD. CDR3 amino acids: CATSPGRSGANVLTF. The CDR3 region has the DNA TGTGCCACCAGTCCTGGACGCTCTGGGGCCAACGTCCTGACTTTC.

The gene calls are TRBV28 and TRBJ2-7, with 13 positions matching TRBD2. Germline V gene lookup returns CDR1 MDHEN and CDR2 SYDVKM. This CDR3 spans 15 amino acids. The V segment lost 5 bases and the J segment 7 bases; nucleotides outside the gene matches: 8. CDR3: CASSRTSGSSLEQYF. CDR3 sequence (DNA): TGTGCCAGCAGTCGGACTAGCGGGAGTTCTTTGGAGCAGTACTTC.

This CDR3 is CASSLQTGANQPQHF. In nucleotides, the CDR3 is TGTGCCAGCAGTTTACAAACAGGGGCGAATCAGCCCCAGCATTTT. This sequence joins TRBV28 and TRBJ1-5; 7 nucleotides match TRBD1. With 2 bases clipped from V and 4 bases from J, the junction kept 5 bases outside the gene matches. Germline CDR1 MDHEN, CDR2 SYDVKM. The CDR3 totals 15 residues.

The chain links TRBV18 to TRBJ1-3, with D unresolved. Germline V lookup: CDR1 KGHSH, CDR2 LQKENI. V was pared by 6 bases and J by 4 bases, with 4 bases between. This CDR3 is 11 amino acids long. Here the CDR3 reads CASSEGNTIYF. The CDR3 DNA is TGTGCCAGCTCCGAAGGAAACACCATATATTTT.

J is TRBJ1-1 and V is TRBV19; a possible D gene is TRBD1 (5 bases). The V end lost 7 bases, the J end lost 6 bases, and 15 bases lay between the germline ends. CDR3 size: 13 residues. The germline gives CDR1 LNHDA, CDR2 SQIVND (reference sequence). The CDR3 region has the DNA TGTGCCAGTATGCACCAAATGGGGGCTGAAGCTTTCTTT. It yields the protein CASMHQMGAEAFF.

The chain couples TRBV4-1 to TRBJ1-4; no clear D. The ends were cut back, 4 bases at V and 6 bases at J, with 9 bases in the middle. The V gene's germline CDR1 is MGHRA and CDR2 YSYEKL. This CDR3 is 13 amino acids long. The CDR3 protein is CASSLGLYEKLFF. The CDR3 nucleotides read TGCGCCAGCAGCCTGGGCTTATATGAAAAACTGTTTTTT.

With respect to this clone: Other DNA sequences in the sample encode the same CDR3. The J gene is TRBJ2-2, the V gene TRBV6-2 or TRBV6-3; D may be TRBD2 (5 bases). Trimming left V 5 bases short and J 5 bases short, with 6 bases between. Germline CDR1 reads MNHEY; CDR2 reads SVGEGT. CDR3 length: 12 amino acids. For the CDR3, the DNA is TGTGCCAGCAGTCGGGGAACCGGGGAGCTGTTTTTT. Its protein product is CASSRGTGELFF.

The V gene is TRBV6-5, the J gene TRBJ2-7; 7 bases fit TRBD1. Looked up from germline, CDR1 is MNHEY and CDR2 is SVGAGI. The V and J ends lost 2 bases and 3 bases, in that order; junction bases with no gene match: 7. The CDR3 is made up of 15 amino acids. The DNA of the CDR3 is TGTGCCAGCAGTTACACAAGGGGGCTCCGCTACGAGCAGTACTTC. This gives the protein CASSYTRGLRYEQYF.

Only one count was recorded for this clone. This chain uses TRBV10-3 with TRBJ1-1; D unresolved. This CDR3 has 15 amino acids. Looked up from germline, CDR1 is ENHRY and CDR2 is SYGVKD. V gave up 2 bases and J gave up 4 bases, with 14 bases separating them. The CDR3 DNA is TGTGCCATCAGTGAGCCAAATGCGGGAGTCACTGAAGCTTTCTTT. Translation: CAISEPNAGVTEAFF.

V gene TRBV28 combines with J gene TRBJ1-2; tentative D call: TRBD1 (6 bases). The CDR3 length is 14 residues. The V gene's germline CDR1 is MDHEN and CDR2 SYDVKM. Between the trimmed V and J ends, which lost 11 bases and 4 bases, there was a span of 20 bases. The CDR3 nucleotides read TGTGCCGTCCCTAGTAAGGGGGGCTCCTATGGCTACACCTTC. Protein: CAVPSKGGSYGYTF.

The chain is built from TRBV19 and TRBJ1-2, with 12 bases lining up with TRBD1. V lost 5 bases to trimming and J lost 3 bases; unmatched junction nucleotides: 7. Germline CDR1 and CDR2: LNHDA and SQIVND (reference sequence). CDR3 length equals 16 residues. CDR3 sequence (DNA): TGTGCCAGTAGTTCCCGGGACAGGGGGCACGACTATGGCTACACCTTC. Amino acid sequence: CASSSRDRGHDYGYTF. The whole variable domain, filled in from reference TRBV19 and TRBJ1-2, reads DGGITQSPKYLFRKEGQNVTLSCEQNLNHDAMYWYRQDPGQGLRLIYYSQIVNDFQKGDIAEGYSVSREKKESFPLTVTSAQKNPTAFYLCASSSRDRGHDYGYTFGSGTRLTVV.

CDR3 bases: TGTGCCAGCAGTGACAGGGATCGATTTGCTTTCTTT. Translation gives CASSDRDRFAFF. The J gene is TRBJ1-1, the V gene TRBV6-6; 7 nucleotides agree with TRBD1. Germline V gene data show CDR1 as MNHNY and CDR2 as SVGAGI (reference sequence). V was clipped by 5 bases and J by 11 bases; unmatched bases: 8. There are 12 residues in the CDR3.